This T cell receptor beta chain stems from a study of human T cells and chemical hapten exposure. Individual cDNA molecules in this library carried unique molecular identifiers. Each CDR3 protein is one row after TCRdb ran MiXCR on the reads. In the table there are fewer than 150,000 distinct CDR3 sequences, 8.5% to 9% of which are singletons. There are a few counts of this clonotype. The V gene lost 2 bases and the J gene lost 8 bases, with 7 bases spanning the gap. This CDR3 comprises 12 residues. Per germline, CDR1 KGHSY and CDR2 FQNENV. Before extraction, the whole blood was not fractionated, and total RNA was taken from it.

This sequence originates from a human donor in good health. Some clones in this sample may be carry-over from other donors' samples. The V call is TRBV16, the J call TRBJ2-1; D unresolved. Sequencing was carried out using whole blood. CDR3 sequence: CASSQIGDEQFF. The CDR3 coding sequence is TGTGCCAGCAGCCAAATAGGAGATGAGCAGTTCTTC.